The T cell receptor beta chain described here comes from a study of shared clonotypes between healthy human individuals. Measured with immunoSEQ multiplex PCR; TCRdb has only the in-frame clones, and not every one. The repertoire holds over 950,000 clones, with about 80% as singletons. V dropped 6 bases and J dropped 7 bases, with 19 bases sitting between them. This CDR3 contains 14 residues. Germline V gives CDR1 SQVTM, CDR2 ANQGSEA. The source is a man aged 18-30 years in good health. Some clones in this sample may be carry-over from other donors' samples. The chain is built from TRBV29-1 and TRBJ2-1; D may correspond to TRBD1 or TRBD2 (5 bases each). Sequences were obtained from memory CD4+ T cells from PBMCs. Indicated subset: CD45RA-negative fraction. This CDR3 is CSVRDAYLGNEQFF. CDR3 nucleotides: TGCAGCGTCCGGGACGCCTACTTAGGGAATGAGCAGTTCTTC.